This record covers a single TCR beta chain. Cells designated naive CD8 were CD45RO-negative and were positively selected for CCR7, with terminally differentiated effector memory CD45RA+ cells excluded. Every donor, a Caucasian adult, lived in Nashville, Tennessee. The data stem from a study of shared clonotypes between healthy human individuals. With 2 bases removed from V and 5 bases from J, the gap between germline ends came to 17 bases. CDR3 length: 15 amino acids. CDR1 SGHDT and CDR2 YYEEEE come from the germline V gene. Only in-frame clones appear in the TCRdb table, and some are missing; sequencing was by immunoSEQ multiplex PCR. This table has 550,000 to 750,000 clones, around 92% appearing once.

The chain uses TRBV5-6 and TRBJ2-7, with D perhaps being TRBD1 or TRBD2 (5 bases each). This clonotype originated in a young man in good health. The sequenced sample consisted of naive CD8+ T cells sorted from blood. The chain's CDR3 is CASSLEGFRVDEQYF. The CDR3 nucleotides are TGTGCCAGCAGCTTAGAGGGTTTCAGGGTTGACGAGCAGTACTTC.